A single sample gave rise to the 26 T cell receptor beta chains below, sequenced in a study of CD8+ T cells in alopecia areata. RNA was isolated and reverse transcribed to cDNA, the sequencing template. Generated by immunoSEQ multiplex PCR, the TCRdb table keeps only in-frame clones and is missing some. Among some 110,000 clones listed, roughly two fifths were seen once. Sequencing used CD4+ T cells sorted from blood. The receptors originated from a human donor with alopecia areata.

The V and J genes are TRBV15 and TRBJ1-4, with 7 bases matching TRBD1. The junction had 8 bases not matched to a gene; V was cut back by 5 bases and J by 5 bases. The CDR3 covers 15 residues. Germline loops: CDR1 LNHNV, CDR2 YYDKDF (reference sequence). The DNA of the CDR3 is TGTGCCACCAGCTGGCAGGCGGGACAGAATGAAAAACTGTTTTTT. Translation: CATSWQAGQNEKLFF.

With respect to this clone: Relative to the germline gene, one junction end is altered; a read error may explain this. CDR3 loop: CASSFWAETQHF. In nucleotides, the CDR3 is TGTGCCAGCAGCTTTTGGGCAGAGACCCAGCACTTC. This chain joins TRBV5-4 and TRBJ2-5, with D unclear. Germline loops: CDR1 SGHNT, CDR2 YYREEE (reference sequence). This CDR3 region has 12 residues.

A few counts support this clone. J is TRBJ2-7 and V is TRBV23-1; D remains unclear. TRBV23-1 is identified as an open reading frame with a role that is uncertain. V was shortened by 6 bases and J by 0 bases, with 9 bases between the two germline ends. CDR3 size: 13 residues. As DNA, the CDR3 is TGCGCCAGCAGGACCGGAAGCTCCTACGAGCAGTACTTC. Translation: CASRTGSSYEQYF.

This clone was found a few times. At one of its ends the junction is not consistent with the germline gene, which may arise from a read error. The V and J genes are TRBV29-1 and TRBJ2-5; D is perhaps TRBD2 (7 bases). Germline values: CDR1 SQVTM, CDR2 ANQGSEA. The CDR3 is made up of 8 amino acids. CDR3 amino acids: CSVERGHF. The CDR3, as DNA: TGCAGCGTTGAGCGGGGGCACTTC.

The gene calls are TRBV28 and TRBJ2-5, with 13 bases lining up with TRBD2. The CDR3 has 16 residues. Germline V gene lookup returns CDR1 MDHEN and CDR2 SYDVKM. V trimming: 6 bases; J trimming: 4 bases; junction bases outside the gene matches: 8. In nucleotides, the CDR3 is TGTGCCAGCAGGGGGACTAGCGGGGTTGGAGCAGAGACCCAGTACTTC. Translated, it gives CASRGTSGVGAETQYF.

The genes are TRBV5-6 and TRBJ2-2; D is perhaps TRBD2 (6 bases). CDR3 length: 16 amino acids. The V end was cut by 5 bases, the J end by 1 base, with 15 bases between. CDR1 is SGHDT, CDR2 YYEEEE, per germline. The CDR3 coding sequence is TGTGCCAGCAGTCGAAGGATTAGCGGGAACACCGGGGAGCTGTTTTTT. Translation gives CASSRRISGNTGELFF.

The rearrangement links TRBV10-3 to TRBJ2-5; weak D call: TRBD1 (5 bases). CDR3 length equals 14 residues. Trimming took 6 bases from V and 2 from J, leaving 13 bases between them. Germline lookup yields CDR1 ENHRY and CDR2 SYGVKD. CDR3 sequence (DNA): TGTGCCATCAGCAGACCGACAGATCAAGAGACCCAGTACTTC. It specifies CAISRPTDQETQYF.

This sequence joins TRBV7-3 and TRBJ2-7; TRBD2 is a possible D gene (6 bases). Trimming cost V 5 bases and J 0 bases, with 14 bases left between them. This CDR3 is built from 15 residues. CDR1 and CDR2 (germline): SGHTA, FQGTGA. DNA for the CDR3: TGTGCCAGCAGCCCCTTCGGCGGGGTCTCCTACGAGCAGTACTTC. Protein sequence: CASSPFGGVSYEQYF.

The rearrangement links TRBV29-1 to TRBJ1-1; 9 positions match TRBD1. J lost 5 bases, V lost 0 bases, and 4 bases had no gene match. CDR3 length: 14 amino acids. The germline gives CDR1 SQVTM, CDR2 ANQGSEA. CDR3 sequence (DNA): TGCAGCGTTGAAGAGGGACAGGGATGGACTGAAGCTTTCTTT. Protein: CSVEEGQGWTEAFF.

J is TRBJ1-2 and V is TRBV30, with 10 positions matching TRBD1. There are 13 residues in the CDR3. Germline trimming cut 4 bases from V and 8 bases from J; bases unmatched to any gene: 7. Germline V lookup: CDR1 GTSNPN, CDR2 SVGIG (reference sequence). The CDR3 region is CAWIRDRGNGYTF. In DNA, the CDR3 is TGTGCCTGGATCAGGGACAGGGGAAACGGCTACACCTTC.

This sequence joins TRBV30 and TRBJ2-1; D is ambiguous. With 2 bases removed from V and 13 bases from J, the gap between germline ends came to 12 bases. The CDR3 has 11 residues. Germline CDR1 and CDR2: GTSNPN and SVGIG (reference sequence). Here the CDR3 DNA reads TGTGCCTGGAGTCTCGGCGCCACACAGTTCTTC. Encoded protein: CAWSLGATQFF.

The chain combines TRBV29-1 with TRBJ1-1; maybe TRBD1 (6 bases). Trimming took 7 bases from V and 1 from J, leaving 13 bases between them. The CDR3 runs to 13 residues. The germline V gene encodes CDR1 SQVTM and CDR2 ANQGSEA. The CDR3 loop is CSALKTGNTEAFF. CDR3 DNA: TGCAGCGCCCTCAAGACAGGGAACACTGAAGCTTTCTTT.

This rearrangement joins TRBV29-1 to TRBJ2-7, with 10 bases that match TRBD1. V shed 4 bases, J shed 6 bases, and the junction held 6 bases outside the gene matches. The CDR3 length is 13 residues. Germline V lookup: CDR1 SQVTM, CDR2 ANQGSEA. The CDR3 spells CSVADRGAGEQYF. CDR3 nucleotides: TGCAGCGTTGCGGACAGGGGGGCGGGCGAGCAGTACTTC.

This clone came up once. The chain recombines TRBV11-2 with TRBJ2-7; 8 positions match TRBD2. V dropped 6 bases and J dropped 3; count of bases not matched to a gene: 7. The CDR3 sequence is 14 residues long. The germline V gene encodes CDR1 SGHAT and CDR2 FQNNGV. CDR3 region: CASRFSGKGYEQYF. The CDR3 bases are TGTGCCAGCAGGTTTAGCGGGAAAGGCTACGAGCAGTACTTC.

The chain uses TRBV7-6 and TRBJ2-5; 10 bases fit TRBD2. J lost 5 bases, V lost 5 bases, and 5 bases had no gene match. The V gene's germline CDR1 is SGHVS and CDR2 FNYEAQ. The CDR3 has 14 residues. CDR3 DNA: TGTGCCAGCAGCCAGCGGGGGGGTGGTGAGACCCAGTACTTC. Its protein is CASSQRGGGETQYF.

Here the CDR3 reads CASSFSLAQETQYF. CDR3 bases: TGTGCCAGCAGCTTCTCCCTAGCCCAAGAGACCCAGTACTTC. The rearrangement joins TRBV11-2 to TRBJ2-5, with D possibly being TRBD2 (5 bases). Per the germline V gene, CDR1 is SGHAT and CDR2 is FQNNGV. CDR3 length: 14 amino acids. With 3 bases removed from V and 1 base from J, the gap between germline ends came to 9 bases. Using reference TRBV11-2 and TRBJ2-5 for the parts outside the CDR3, the full variable domain is EAGVAQSPRYKIIEKRQSVAFWCNPISGHATLYWYQQILGQGPKLLIQFQNNGVVDDSQLPKDRFSAERLKGVDSTLKIQPAKLEDSAVYLCASSFSLAQETQYFGPGTRLLVL.

This clone occurred a few times. The chain employs TRBV29-1 and TRBJ1-1; D is unclear. Trimming removed 8 bases from V and 0 bases from J, with 16 bases in between. This CDR3 is built from 14 residues. In germline, CDR1 is SQVTM, CDR2 ANQGSEA. CDR3 DNA: TGCAGCATCCGAGTTAGGCATGTGAACACTGAAGCTTTCTTT. Translating it yields CSIRVRHVNTEAFF.

This clone was seen more than once but under ten times. The V call is TRBV18, the J call TRBJ1-1; D is undetermined. The CDR3 is 13 residues long. Germline-derived CDR1 and CDR2 are KGHSH and LQKENI. V shed 3 bases and J shed 4 bases, with 9 bases lying between them. CDR3 sequence: CASSPSWGTEAFF. CDR3 in DNA: TGTGCCAGCTCACCTTCATGGGGCACTGAAGCTTTCTTT.

The chain has TRBV4-3 and TRBJ2-7; no firm D call. Germline lookup yields CDR1 LGHNA and CDR2 YSLEER. There are 14 residues in the CDR3. Trimming shortened V by 4 bases and J by 1 base, and 11 bases separated the two germline ends. DNA for the CDR3: TGCGCCAGCAGCCCGGGTCACCGATCCTACGAGCAGTACTTC. Its protein is CASSPGHRSYEQYF.

This chain links TRBV7-2 with TRBJ2-3; weak D call: TRBD2 (6 bases). The V gene's germline CDR1 is SGHTA and CDR2 FQGNSA. The CDR3 contains 15 residues. Trimming removed 1 base from V and 5 bases from J, with 13 bases in between. The CDR3 protein is CASSLVAGLEDTQYF. The CDR3, as DNA: TGTGCCAGCAGCTTAGTCGCGGGGTTGGAAGATACGCAGTATTTT.

The chain recombines TRBV7-9 with TRBJ2-7, with TRBD2 matching 7 bases. Germline V gene lookup returns CDR1 SEHNR and CDR2 FQNEAQ (reference sequence). The CDR3 length is 16 residues. After removal of 1 base from V and 0 bases from J, the junction contained 6 bases not matched to a gene. CDR3 DNA sequence: TGTGCCAGCAGCTTAGTGGGCGGGAGAAACTCCTACGAGCAGTACTTC. It codes for CASSLVGGRNSYEQYF. Together with reference TRBV7-9 and TRBJ2-7, the CDR3 gives the full variable domain: DTGVSQNPRHKITKRGQNVTFRCDPISEHNRLYWYRQTLGQGPEFLTYFQNEAQLEKSRLLSDRFSAERPKGSFSTLEIQRTEQGDSAMYLCASSLVGGRNSYEQYFGPGTRLTVT.

This rearrangement joins TRBV5-1 to TRBJ2-4; TRBD1 is a possible D gene (5 bases). CDR3 length: 13 amino acids. The germline V gene encodes CDR1 SGHRS and CDR2 YFSETQ. V was trimmed by 0 bases and J by 13 bases, leaving 14 bases between them. The CDR3 protein is CASSLDSGYHQYF. CDR3 sequence (DNA): TGCGCCAGCAGCTTGGACTCAGGGTACCACCAGTACTTC.

This clone turned up a few times. The rearrangement uses TRBV29-1 and TRBJ1-2, with TRBD1 as a possible D gene (5 bases). The length of the CDR3 is 12 residues. CDR1 SQVTM and CDR2 ANQGSEA come from the germline V gene. V lost 5 bases, J lost 2 bases, and 9 bases lay in between. The CDR3 protein is CSVMWGNYGYTF. DNA for the CDR3: TGCAGCGTTATGTGGGGGAACTATGGCTACACCTTC.

The rearrangement joins TRBV5-1 to TRBJ2-5; perhaps TRBD2 as D (5 bases). The length of the CDR3 is 16 residues. Deletions cut 3 bases from V and 5 bases from J, with 20 bases between. The V gene's germline CDR1 is SGHRS and CDR2 YFSETQ. This CDR3 reads CASSSGETSAAETQYF. As DNA, the CDR3 is TGCGCCAGCAGCTCCGGGGAGACAAGCGCCGCCGAGACCCAGTACTTC. The whole variable domain, remainder taken from reference TRBV5-1 and TRBJ2-5, is KAGVTQTPRYLIKTRGQQVTLSCSPISGHRSVSWYQQTPGQGLQFLFEYFSETQRNKGNFPGRFSGRQFSNSRSEMNVSTLELGDSALYLCASSSGETSAAETQYFGPGTRLLVL.

This chain links TRBV7-9 with TRBJ1-5; D call uncertain. The CDR3 consists of 12 residues. The V and J ends lost 1 base and 5 bases respectively, with 3 bases between them. Germline V gene data show CDR1 as SEHNR and CDR2 as FQNEAQ (reference sequence). This CDR3 reads CASSLVDQPQHF. The CDR3 nucleotides are TGTGCCAGCAGCTTAGTGGATCAGCCCCAGCATTTT. The full variable domain, completed using reference TRBV7-9 and TRBJ1-5, is DTGVSQNPRHKITKRGQNVTFRCDPISEHNRLYWYRQTLGQGPEFLTYFQNEAQLEKSRLLSDRFSAERPKGSFSTLEIQRTEQGDSAMYLCASSLVDQPQHFGDGTRLSIL.

This clone was detected only a few times. The J gene is TRBJ2-1, the V gene TRBV14; no clear D. Germline V lookup: CDR1 SGHDN, CDR2 FVKESK. V was shortened by 0 bases and J by 5 bases, with 8 bases between the two germline ends. The CDR3 totals 14 residues. Here the CDR3 DNA reads TGTGCCAGCAGCCAAGATCTGATTAACAATGAGCAGTTCTTC. This codes for CASSQDLINNEQFF.